This TCR beta chain was captured by sequencing in a study of blood T cell repertoires in COVID-19. About the study: T cells, B-cell-depleted T cells, or PBMCs supplied cDNA or gDNA.

Trimming removed 0 bases from V and 5 bases from J, with 13 bases in between. The length of the CDR3 is 15 residues. Germline lookup yields CDR1 SGDLS and CDR2 YYNGEE. Clones were sequenced by immunoSEQ multiplex PCR, and TCRdb holds only the in-frame ones, with some missing. The top ten clones hold about 4.4% of a sample with over 200,000 clones, around 82% of them seen once. The clonotype originates from a man aged 50-59 years with active or convalescent COVID-19. This chain joins TRBV9 and TRBJ2-3; a possible D gene is TRBD2 (5 bases). Material: peripheral blood. The CDR3 DNA reads as TGTGCCAGCAGCGTAGCTCACCGAGGGTTAGATACGCAGTATTTT. It codes for CASSVAHRGLDTQYF. The full variable domain, with the rest looked up from reference TRBV9 and TRBJ2-3, is DSGVTQTPKHLITATGQRVTLRCSPRSGDLSVYWYQQSLDQGLQFLIQYYNGEERAKGNILERFSAQQFPDLHSELNLSSLELGDSALYFCASSVAHRGLDTQYFGPGTRLTVL.